This T cell receptor beta chain is drawn from a study of sequential checkpoint blockade in melanoma. TCRdb keeps only in-frame clones here, not all; method: immunoSEQ multiplex PCR. Among approximately 22,000 clones listed, roughly four fifths were seen once. Details on this clone: The sample has other DNA sequences that encode this CDR3 too.

The sample's treatment: randomized to nivolumab then ipilimumab (arm A) or the reverse (arm B). V was pared by 5 bases and J by 1 base, with 2 bases of the junction left unmatched. The CDR3 spans 15 residues. Looked up from germline, CDR1 is MDHEN and CDR2 is SYDVKM. This sequence was found in a human donor with melanoma. The specimen comprised CD8+ T cells sorted from blood (inferred from file names), sampled from a patient given nivolumab and ipilimumab in sequence. The chain employs TRBV28 and TRBJ2-6; 7 bases agree with TRBD1. The DNA of the CDR3 is TGTGCCAGCAGTCGGGACAGTTCTGGGGCCAACGTCCTGACTTTC. It codes for CASSRDSSGANVLTF.